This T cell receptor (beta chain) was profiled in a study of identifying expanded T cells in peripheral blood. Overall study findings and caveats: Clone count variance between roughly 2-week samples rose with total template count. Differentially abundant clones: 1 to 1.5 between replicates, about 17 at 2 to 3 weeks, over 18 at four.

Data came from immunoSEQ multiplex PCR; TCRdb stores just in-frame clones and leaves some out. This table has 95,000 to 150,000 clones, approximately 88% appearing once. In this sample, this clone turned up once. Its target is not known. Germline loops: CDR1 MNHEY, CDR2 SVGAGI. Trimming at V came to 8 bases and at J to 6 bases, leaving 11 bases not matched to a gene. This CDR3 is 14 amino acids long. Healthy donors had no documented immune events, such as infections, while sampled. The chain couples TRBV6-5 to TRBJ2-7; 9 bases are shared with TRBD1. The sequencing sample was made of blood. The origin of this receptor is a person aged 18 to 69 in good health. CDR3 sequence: CASRIGQGISEQYF. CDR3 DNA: TGTGCCAGCCGCATAGGACAGGGGATCTCCGAGCAGTACTTC.